The 3 T cell receptor beta chains below come from one sample, sequenced in a study of blood T cell repertoires in COVID-19. Profiled with immunoSEQ multiplex PCR; TCRdb holds only in-frame clones, not every one. The sample has about 100,000 clones, 85% to 90% seen once. Specimen: peripheral blood. The receptors were gathered from a human donor in a cohort sampled during active COVID-19.

This clone was seen more than once but under ten times. V gene TRBV11-2 combines with J gene TRBJ1-4, with D perhaps TRBD1 (6 bases). Per germline, CDR1 SGHAT and CDR2 FQNNGV. V lost 5 bases to trimming and J lost 10 bases, with 20 bases between them. The CDR3 is 15 residues long. CDR3 nucleotides: TGTGCCAGCAGCCCCACCGCGGGGGGCGTTGGAAAACTGTTTTTT. Translated, it gives CASSPTAGGVGKLFF.

V gene TRBV6-5 combines with J gene TRBJ1-3; 9 nucleotides agree with TRBD1. Germline CDR1 and CDR2: MNHEY and SVGAGI. V shed 7 bases and J 4 bases; nucleotides not matched to a gene: 5. This CDR3 is built from 14 residues. Here the CDR3 DNA reads TGTGCCAGCACCCTGGACAGGGGCGGAAACACCATATATTTT. Protein sequence: CASTLDRGGNTIYF.

V gene TRBV2 combines with J gene TRBJ1-1; TRBD1 might be the D (6 bases). Germline V gives CDR1 SNHLY, CDR2 FYNNEI. CDR3 length: 13 amino acids. V gave up 6 bases and J gave up 0 bases, with 8 bases separating them. The CDR3 reads CASSWGLNTEAFF. The CDR3 DNA reads as TGTGCCAGCAGCTGGGGGCTGAACACTGAAGCTTTCTTT.